A selection of T cell receptor beta chains follows, all from one sample in a study of blood T cell repertoires in COVID-19. TCRdb's table, derived via immunoSEQ multiplex PCR, lists solely in-frame clones and lacks some. The sample carries approximately 45,000 clones, 88% recorded once. The source material was peripheral blood. These receptors all come from a woman aged 40 to 49 with acute or convalescent COVID-19. The CDR3 runs from the conserved cysteine through the conserved F or W. Fields, in order: J gene, clone size, V gene, D gene, CDR3 protein, CDR3 DNA. D genes are given only for firm matches. For some rows the clone size is stated as once, few or many, or as a class when expanded; others skip it.

j_call: TRBJ2-1; clone_size: .; v_call: TRBV5-1; d_call: TRBD1; cdr3_aa: CASSSYRGHSNEQFF; cdr3_nt: TGCGCCAGCAGCTCGTACAGGGGGCATTCTAATGAGCAGTTCTTC
j_call: TRBJ1-5; clone_size: once; v_call: TRBV19; d_call: .; cdr3_aa: CASSMRAEGGHQPQHF; cdr3_nt: TGTGCCAGTAGTATGAGGGCAGAAGGAGGCCATCAGCCCCAGCATTTT
j_call: TRBJ1-5; clone_size: .; v_call: TRBV27; d_call: .; cdr3_aa: CASRGYEGPNQPQHF; cdr3_nt: TGTGCCAGCAGAGGTTACGAGGGCCCCAATCAGCCCCAGCATTTT
j_call: TRBJ1-4; clone_size: .; v_call: TRBV7-9; d_call: .; cdr3_aa: CASGGVPNEKLFF; cdr3_nt: TGTGCCAGCGGGGGGGTCCCTAATGAAAAACTGTTTTTT
j_call: TRBJ1-5; clone_size: .; v_call: TRBV21-1; d_call: .; cdr3_aa: CASSKGWTGGDSNQPQHF; cdr3_nt: TGTGCCAGCAGCAAAGGATGGACAGGGGGGGATAGCAATCAGCCCCAGCATTTT
j_call: TRBJ2-7; clone_size: .; v_call: TRBV9; d_call: TRBD2; cdr3_aa: CASSVASGRLYEQYF; cdr3_nt: TGTGCCAGCAGCGTAGCGAGCGGGAGACTCTACGAGCAGTACTTC
j_call: TRBJ2-2; clone_size: .; v_call: TRBV28; d_call: .; cdr3_aa: CASSLLAELNTGELFF; cdr3_nt: TGTGCCAGCAGTTTATTAGCGGAGCTGAACACCGGGGAGCTGTTTTTT
j_call: TRBJ2-1; clone_size: few; v_call: TRBV28; d_call: TRBD2; cdr3_aa: CASSSLSGGSYNEQFF; cdr3_nt: TGTGCCAGCAGTTCCCTTTCGGGAGGTTCCTACAATGAGCAGTTCTTC
j_call: TRBJ1-5; clone_size: .; v_call: TRBV18; d_call: .; cdr3_aa: CASSGGHSNQPQHF; cdr3_nt: TGTGCCAGCTCAGGCGGGCATAGCAATCAGCCCCAGCATTTT
j_call: TRBJ2-7; clone_size: .; v_call: TRBV7-3; d_call: TRBD1; cdr3_aa: CASSPGTGKGEQYF; cdr3_nt: TGTGCCAGCAGTCCCGGGACAGGGAAGGGCGAGCAGTACTTC
j_call: TRBJ2-1; clone_size: .; v_call: TRBV5-8; d_call: TRBD2; cdr3_aa: CASQLGEAGGRQFF; cdr3_nt: TGTGCCAGCCAATTGGGCGAAGCGGGAGGGCGTCAGTTCTTC
j_call: TRBJ2-5; clone_size: once; v_call: TRBV7-3; d_call: TRBD1; cdr3_aa: CASSSQGQGLETQYF; cdr3_nt: TGTGCCAGCAGCTCCCAAGGACAGGGGCTAGAGACCCAGTACTTC
j_call: TRBJ1-1; clone_size: .; v_call: TRBV7-8; d_call: TRBD1; cdr3_aa: CASSWGQGVGFGEAFF; cdr3_nt: TGTGCCAGCAGCTGGGGACAGGGGGTAGGGTTTGGTGAAGCTTTCTTT
j_call: TRBJ1-4; clone_size: .; v_call: TRBV6-6; d_call: TRBD1; cdr3_aa: CASRLLGTGYEKLFF; cdr3_nt: TGTGCCAGCAGGCTACTAGGGACAGGGTATGAAAAACTGTTTTTT
j_call: TRBJ2-6; clone_size: .; v_call: TRBV7-6; d_call: .; cdr3_aa: CASSLAGAQRASGANVLTF; cdr3_nt: TGTGCCAGCAGCTTAGCGGGGGCACAACGAGCCTCTGGGGCCAACGTCCTGACTTTC
j_call: TRBJ1-6; clone_size: .; v_call: TRBV28; d_call: .; cdr3_aa: CASSPAGVELRSPLHF; cdr3_nt: TGTGCCAGCAGTCCCGCAGGGGTGGAGTTGAGATCACCCCTCCACTTT
j_call: TRBJ2-2; clone_size: .; v_call: TRBV6-6; d_call: TRBD2; cdr3_aa: CASSRGTSGGTGAGELFF; cdr3_nt: TGTGCCAGCAGCCGAGGGACTAGCGGGGGGACTGGGGCCGGGGAGCTGTTTTTT
j_call: TRBJ1-3; clone_size: .; v_call: TRBV11-2; d_call: .; cdr3_aa: CASRGGRSAGNTIYF; cdr3_nt: TGTGCCAGCAGAGGGGGAAGGAGTGCTGGAAACACCATATATTTT
j_call: TRBJ1-4; clone_size: .; v_call: TRBV6-2/TRBV6-3; d_call: TRBD1; cdr3_aa: CASSSTGQENEKLFF; cdr3_nt: TGTGCCAGCAGTTCAACGGGACAGGAGAACGAAAAACTGTTTTTT
j_call: TRBJ1-1; clone_size: .; v_call: TRBV7-8; d_call: .; cdr3_aa: CASSLARQFPNTEAFF; cdr3_nt: TGTGCCAGCAGCTTAGCCCGACAGTTTCCGAACACTGAAGCTTTCTTT
j_call: TRBJ2-3; clone_size: .; v_call: TRBV28; d_call: TRBD2; cdr3_aa: CASSLSPLRGAIASGEITDTQYF; cdr3_nt: TGTGCCAGCAGTTTATCTCCCCTCAGGGGGGCTATAGCTAGCGGGGAGATCACAGATACGCAGTATTTT
j_call: TRBJ1-1; clone_size: .; v_call: TRBV5-1; d_call: .; cdr3_aa: CASSLEGRVNTEAFF; cdr3_nt: TGCGCCAGCAGCTTGGAGGGCAGGGTGAACACTGAAGCTTTCTTT
j_call: TRBJ2-1; clone_size: .; v_call: TRBV30; d_call: .; cdr3_aa: CAWSPSVGGWNEQFF; cdr3_nt: TGTGCCTGGAGTCCCAGCGTGGGGGGTTGGAATGAGCAGTTCTTC
j_call: TRBJ1-5; clone_size: .; v_call: TRBV7-2; d_call: .; cdr3_aa: CASSLVMGAPNQPQHF; cdr3_nt: TGTGCCAGCAGCTTAGTTATGGGGGCGCCCAATCAGCCCCAGCATTTT
j_call: TRBJ1-5; clone_size: .; v_call: TRBV4-1; d_call: .; cdr3_aa: CASSLIPSTENSNQPQHF; cdr3_nt: TGCGCCAGCAGCCTCATACCATCGACAGAGAATAGCAATCAGCCCCAGCATTTT
j_call: TRBJ1-4; clone_size: .; v_call: TRBV5-1; d_call: TRBD1; cdr3_aa: CASSSRTGEGEKLFF; cdr3_nt: TGCGCCAGCAGCTCCCGGACAGGGGAGGGTGAAAAACTGTTTTTT
j_call: TRBJ1-1; clone_size: .; v_call: TRBV2; d_call: .; cdr3_aa: CASSEQRRPEAFF; cdr3_nt: TGTGCCAGCAGTGAACAGAGGCGGCCAGAAGCTTTCTTT
j_call: TRBJ2-3; clone_size: .; v_call: TRBV5-4; d_call: .; cdr3_aa: CASSPRSSTDTQYF; cdr3_nt: TGTGCCAGCAGCCCCAGGTCAAGCACAGATACGCAGTATTTT
j_call: TRBJ2-3; clone_size: .; v_call: TRBV7-3; d_call: TRBD1; cdr3_aa: CASSLQKLDRAGTDTQYF; cdr3_nt: TGTGCCAGCAGCCTACAAAAATTGGACAGGGCGGGCACAGATACGCAGTATTTT
j_call: TRBJ2-7; clone_size: once; v_call: TRBV6-5; d_call: .; cdr3_aa: CASNPAETGSPTRYF; cdr3_nt: TGTGCCAGCAATCCGGCCGAGACAGGATCTCCAACACGGTACTTC
j_call: TRBJ1-2; clone_size: .; v_call: TRBV30; d_call: .; cdr3_aa: CAWNLPTLNYGYTF; cdr3_nt: TGTGCCTGGAACCTTCCGACACTTAACTATGGCTACACCTTC